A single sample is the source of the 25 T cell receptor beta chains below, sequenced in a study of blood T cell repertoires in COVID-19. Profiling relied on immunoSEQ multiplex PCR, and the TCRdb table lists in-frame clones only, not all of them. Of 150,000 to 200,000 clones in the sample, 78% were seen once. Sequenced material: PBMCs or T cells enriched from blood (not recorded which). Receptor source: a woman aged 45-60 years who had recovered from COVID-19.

The CDR3 nucleotides are TGTGCCACCAGCCTAGGCGGGGGGTTAAGAGATACGCAGTATTTT. This translates into CATSLGGGLRDTQYF. V gene TRBV15 combines with J gene TRBJ2-3; 8 bases are shared with TRBD2. V lost 5 bases, J lost 5 bases, and 9 bases stayed unmatched. The CDR3 runs to 15 residues. Germline CDR1 is LNHNV and CDR2 is YYDKDF (reference sequence).

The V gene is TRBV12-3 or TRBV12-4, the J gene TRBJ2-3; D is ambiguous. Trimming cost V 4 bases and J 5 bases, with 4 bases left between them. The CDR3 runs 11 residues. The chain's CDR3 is CASSWRDTQYF. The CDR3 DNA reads TGTGCCAGCAGTTGGAGAGATACGCAGTATTTT.

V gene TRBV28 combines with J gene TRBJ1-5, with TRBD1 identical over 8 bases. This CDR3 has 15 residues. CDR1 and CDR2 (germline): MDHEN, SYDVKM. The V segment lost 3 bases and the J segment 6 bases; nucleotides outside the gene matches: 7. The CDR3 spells CASSFGYRGVQPQHF. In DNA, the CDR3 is TGTGCCAGCAGTTTTGGATACAGGGGGGTTCAGCCCCAGCATTTT.

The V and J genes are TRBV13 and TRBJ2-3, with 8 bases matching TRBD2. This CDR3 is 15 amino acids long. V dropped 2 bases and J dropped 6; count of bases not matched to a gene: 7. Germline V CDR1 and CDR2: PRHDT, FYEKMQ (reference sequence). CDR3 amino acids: CASSLNGRAFDTQYF. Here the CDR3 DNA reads TGTGCCAGCAGCTTAAACGGGAGGGCCTTTGATACGCAGTATTTT.

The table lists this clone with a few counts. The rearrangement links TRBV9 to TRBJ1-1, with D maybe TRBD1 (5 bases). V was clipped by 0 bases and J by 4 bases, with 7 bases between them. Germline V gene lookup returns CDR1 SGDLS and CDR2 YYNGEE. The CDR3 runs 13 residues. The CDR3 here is CASSVGRATEAFF. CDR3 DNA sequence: TGTGCCAGCAGCGTAGGCAGGGCCACTGAAGCTTTCTTT.

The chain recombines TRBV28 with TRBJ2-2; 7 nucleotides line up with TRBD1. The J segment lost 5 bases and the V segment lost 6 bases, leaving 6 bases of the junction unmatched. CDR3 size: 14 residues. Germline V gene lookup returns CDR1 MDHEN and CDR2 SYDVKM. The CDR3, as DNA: TGTGCCAGCAGATCGGGACAGCTAACCGGGGAGCTGTTTTTT. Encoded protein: CASRSGQLTGELFF.

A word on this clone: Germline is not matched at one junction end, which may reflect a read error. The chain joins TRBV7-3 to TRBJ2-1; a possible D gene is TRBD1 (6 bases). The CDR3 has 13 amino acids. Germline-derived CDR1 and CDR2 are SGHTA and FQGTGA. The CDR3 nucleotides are TGTGCCAGCAGCCGGGACACCTACCATGAGCAGTTCTTC. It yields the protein CASSRDTYHEQFF.

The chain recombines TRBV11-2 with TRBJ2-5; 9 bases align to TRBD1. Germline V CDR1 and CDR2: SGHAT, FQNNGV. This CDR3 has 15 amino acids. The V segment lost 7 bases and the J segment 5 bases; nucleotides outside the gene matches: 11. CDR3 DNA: TGTGCCAGCAACCAAGGACAGGGGAGGACGGAGACCCAGTACTTC. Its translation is CASNQGQGRTETQYF.

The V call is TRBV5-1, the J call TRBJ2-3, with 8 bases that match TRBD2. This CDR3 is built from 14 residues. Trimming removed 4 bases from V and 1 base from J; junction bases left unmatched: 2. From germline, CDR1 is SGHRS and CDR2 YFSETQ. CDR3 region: CASSPTSGTDTQYF. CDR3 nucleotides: TGCGCCAGCAGCCCGACTAGCGGCACAGATACGCAGTATTTT.

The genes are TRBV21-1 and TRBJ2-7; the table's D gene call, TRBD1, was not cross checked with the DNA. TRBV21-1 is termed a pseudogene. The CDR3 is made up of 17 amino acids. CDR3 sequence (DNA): TGTGCCAGCAGCAAAGTCTTACGTACAGGGAGCTCCTACGAGCAGTACTTC. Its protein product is CASSKVLRTGSSYEQYF.

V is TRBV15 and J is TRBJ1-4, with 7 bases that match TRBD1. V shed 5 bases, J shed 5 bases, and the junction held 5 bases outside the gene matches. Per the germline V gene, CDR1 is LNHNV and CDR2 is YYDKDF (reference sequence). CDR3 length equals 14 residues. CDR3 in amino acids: CATSAGTVNEKLFF. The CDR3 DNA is TGTGCCACCAGCGCCGGGACAGTCAATGAAAAACTGTTTTTT.

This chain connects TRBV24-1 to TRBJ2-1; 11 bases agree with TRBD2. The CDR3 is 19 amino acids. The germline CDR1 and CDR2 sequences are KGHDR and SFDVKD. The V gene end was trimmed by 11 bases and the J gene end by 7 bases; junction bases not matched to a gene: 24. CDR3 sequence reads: CANPPRPMLGTSGGNEQFF. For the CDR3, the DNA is TGTGCCAACCCCCCCCGACCGATGCTAGGGACTAGCGGAGGGAATGAGCAGTTCTTC.

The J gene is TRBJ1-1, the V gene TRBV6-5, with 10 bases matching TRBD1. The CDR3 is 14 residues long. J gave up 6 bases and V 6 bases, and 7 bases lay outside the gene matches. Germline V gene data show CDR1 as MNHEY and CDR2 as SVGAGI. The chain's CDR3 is CASRSRDRGAEAFF. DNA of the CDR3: TGTGCCAGCAGATCTCGGGACAGGGGCGCTGAAGCTTTCTTT.

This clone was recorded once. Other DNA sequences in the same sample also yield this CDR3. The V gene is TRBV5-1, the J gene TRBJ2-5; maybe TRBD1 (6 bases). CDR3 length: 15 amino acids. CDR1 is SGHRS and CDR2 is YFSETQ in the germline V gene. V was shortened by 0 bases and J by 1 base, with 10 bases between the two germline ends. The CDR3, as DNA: TGCGCCAGCAGCTTGGAGGGGGACGGCCAAGAGACCCAGTACTTC. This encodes CASSLEGDGQETQYF.

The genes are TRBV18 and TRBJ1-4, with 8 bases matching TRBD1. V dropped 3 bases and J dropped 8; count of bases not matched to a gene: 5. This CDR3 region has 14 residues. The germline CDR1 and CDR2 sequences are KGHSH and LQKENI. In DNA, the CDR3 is TGTGCCAGCTCACCGGACAGGGTACGGGAAAAACTGTTTTTT. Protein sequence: CASSPDRVREKLFF.

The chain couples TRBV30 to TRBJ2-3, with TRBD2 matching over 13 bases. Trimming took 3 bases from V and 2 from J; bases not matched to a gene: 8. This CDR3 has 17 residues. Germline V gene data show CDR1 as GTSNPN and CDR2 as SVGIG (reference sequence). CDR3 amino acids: CAWRGLAGFTPTDTQYF. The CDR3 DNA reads TGTGCCTGGAGGGGACTAGCGGGATTCACCCCCACAGATACGCAGTATTTT.

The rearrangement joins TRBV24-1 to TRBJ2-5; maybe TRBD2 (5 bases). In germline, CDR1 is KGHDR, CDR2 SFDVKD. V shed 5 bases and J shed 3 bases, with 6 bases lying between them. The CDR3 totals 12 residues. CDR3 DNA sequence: TGTGCCACCAGTGGAGCGGAAGAGACCCAGTACTTC. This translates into CATSGAEETQYF.

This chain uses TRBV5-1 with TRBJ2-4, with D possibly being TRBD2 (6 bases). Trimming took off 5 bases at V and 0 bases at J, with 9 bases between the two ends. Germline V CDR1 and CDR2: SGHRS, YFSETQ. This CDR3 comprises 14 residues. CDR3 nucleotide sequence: TGCGCCAGCAGAGGGGAGGTAGCCAAAAACATTCAGTACTTC. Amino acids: CASRGEVAKNIQYF.

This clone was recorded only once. In nucleotides, the CDR3 is TGTGCCAGCAGTTTACGGGGACTAGCGCTGCACAATGAGCAGTTCTTC. It is translated as CASSLRGLALHNEQFF. The rearrangement joins TRBV28 to TRBJ2-1; 10 bases agree with TRBD2. The V and J ends lost 2 bases and 5 bases, in that order; junction bases with no gene match: 6. There are 16 residues in the CDR3. Germline V CDR1 and CDR2: MDHEN, SYDVKM.

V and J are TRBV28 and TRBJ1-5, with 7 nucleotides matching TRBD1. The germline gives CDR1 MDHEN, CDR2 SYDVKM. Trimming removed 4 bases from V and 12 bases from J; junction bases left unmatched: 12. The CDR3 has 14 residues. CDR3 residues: CASSSPTRGLRQHF. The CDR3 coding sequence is TGTGCCAGCAGTTCGCCGACAAGGGGGCTTCGCCAGCATTTT.

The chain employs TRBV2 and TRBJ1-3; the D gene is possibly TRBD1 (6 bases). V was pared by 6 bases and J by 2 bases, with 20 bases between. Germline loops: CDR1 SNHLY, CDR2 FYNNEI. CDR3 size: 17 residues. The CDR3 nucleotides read TGTGCCAGCAGGACCCTCGGTGCAGGGGCAACTGGAAACACCATATATTTT. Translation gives CASRTLGAGATGNTIYF. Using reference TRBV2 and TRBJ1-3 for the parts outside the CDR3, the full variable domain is EPEVTQTPSHQVTQMGQEVILRCVPISNHLYFYWYRQILGQKVEFLVSFYNNEISEKSEIFDDQFSVERPDGSNFTLKIRSTKLEDSAMYFCASRTLGAGATGNTIYFGEGSWLTVV.

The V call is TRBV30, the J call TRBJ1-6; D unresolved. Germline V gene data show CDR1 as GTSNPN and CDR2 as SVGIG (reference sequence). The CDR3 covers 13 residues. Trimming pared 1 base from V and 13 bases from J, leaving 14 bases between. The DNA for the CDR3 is TGTGCCTGGAGTGCCGCCGGTTTGGTTCCCCTCCACTTT. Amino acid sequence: CAWSAAGLVPLHF. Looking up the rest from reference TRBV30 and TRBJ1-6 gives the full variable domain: SQTIHQWPATLVQPVGSPLSLECTVEGTSNPNLYWYRQAAGRGLQLLFYSVGIGQISSEVPQNLSASRPQDRQFILSSKKLLLSDSGFYLCAWSAAGLVPLHFGNGTRLTVT.

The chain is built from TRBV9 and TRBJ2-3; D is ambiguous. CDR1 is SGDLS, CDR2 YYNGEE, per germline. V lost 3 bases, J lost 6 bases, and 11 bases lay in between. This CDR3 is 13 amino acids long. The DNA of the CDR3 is TGTGCCAGCAGCGCCCTCTTCTCCGATACGCAGTATTTT. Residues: CASSALFSDTQYF.

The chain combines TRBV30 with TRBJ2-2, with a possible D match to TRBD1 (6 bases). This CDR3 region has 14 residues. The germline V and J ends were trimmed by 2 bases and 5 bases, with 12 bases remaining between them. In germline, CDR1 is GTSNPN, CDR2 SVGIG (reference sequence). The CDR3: CAWSSQGRTGELFF. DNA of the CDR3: TGTGCCTGGAGTTCGCAGGGGCGGACCGGGGAGCTGTTTTTT.

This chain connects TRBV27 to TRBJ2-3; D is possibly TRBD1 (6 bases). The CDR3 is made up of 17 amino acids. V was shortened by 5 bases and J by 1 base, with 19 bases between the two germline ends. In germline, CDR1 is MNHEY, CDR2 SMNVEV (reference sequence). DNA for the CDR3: TGTGCCAGCAGTGCCCTTGAGGTCAGGGGCCGCACAGATACGCAGTATTTT. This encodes CASSALEVRGRTDTQYF.